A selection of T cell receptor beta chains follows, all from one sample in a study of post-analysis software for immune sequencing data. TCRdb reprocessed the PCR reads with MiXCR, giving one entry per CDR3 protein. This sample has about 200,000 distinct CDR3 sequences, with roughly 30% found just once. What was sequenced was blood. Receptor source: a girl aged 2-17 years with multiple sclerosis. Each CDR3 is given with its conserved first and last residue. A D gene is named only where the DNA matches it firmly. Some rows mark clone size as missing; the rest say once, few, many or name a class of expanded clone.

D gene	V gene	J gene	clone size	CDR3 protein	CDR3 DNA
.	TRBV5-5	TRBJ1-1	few	CASSSSRTAMNTEAFF	TGTGCCAGCAGCTCGTCGCGGACAGCGATGAACACTGAAGCTTTCTTT
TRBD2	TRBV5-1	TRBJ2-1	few	CASSLPGLADNEQFF	TGCGCCAGCAGCTTACCGGGACTAGCGGACAATGAGCAGTTCTTC
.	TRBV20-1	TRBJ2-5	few	CSVLGGGTGETQYF	TGCAGTGTTCTGGGAGGCGGGACCGGGGAGACCCAGTACTTC
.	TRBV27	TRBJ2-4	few	CASSLRQLLAKNIQYF	TGTGCCAGCAGTTTAAGGCAACTCTTAGCCAAAAACATTCAGTACTTC
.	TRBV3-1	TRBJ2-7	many	CASSQRTWGQWQIYEQYF	TGTGCCAGCAGCCAAAGGACCTGGGGCCAATGGCAGATCTACGAGCAGTACTTC
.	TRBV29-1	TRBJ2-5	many	CSVVPGGVRETQYF	TGCAGCGTTGTCCCTGGCGGGGTGAGAGAGACCCAGTACTTC
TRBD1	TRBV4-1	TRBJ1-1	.	CAGSQAPDRGYTEAFF	TGCGCCGGCAGCCAAGCCCCGGACAGGGGATACACTGAAGCTTTCTTT
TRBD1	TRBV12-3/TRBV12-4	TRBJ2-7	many	CASSPHTGGWEYEQYF	TGTGCCAGCAGTCCACATACAGGGGGCTGGGAATACGAGCAGTACTTC
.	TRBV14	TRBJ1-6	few	CASSQDGGAYNSPLHF	TGTGCCAGCAGCCAAGACGGGGGGGCGTATAATTCACCCCTCCACTTT
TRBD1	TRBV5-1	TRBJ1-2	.	CASSAGQGGDYTF	TGCGCCAGCAGCGCCGGACAGGGTGGTGACTACACCTTC
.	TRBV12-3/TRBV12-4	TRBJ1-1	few	CASSTAGNTEAFF	TGTGCCAGCAGCACCGCCGGTAACACTGAAGCTTTCTTT
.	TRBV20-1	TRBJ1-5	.	CSALTDLANQPQHF	TGCAGTGCCTTGACGGATTTAGCCAATCAGCCCCAGCATTTT
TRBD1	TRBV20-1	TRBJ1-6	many	CSAIGTGGSPLHF	TGCAGTGCTATTGGGACAGGGGGTTCACCCCTCCACTTT
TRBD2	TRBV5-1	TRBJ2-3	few	CASSTAGGTDTQYF	TGCGCCAGCAGCACAGCGGGGGGCACAGATACGCAGTATTTT
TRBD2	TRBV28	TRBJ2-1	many	CASSAWTSGYNEQFF	TGTGCCAGCAGTGCTTGGACTAGCGGCTACAATGAGCAGTTCTTC
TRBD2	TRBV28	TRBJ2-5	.	CASSPSGRAGNEQYF	TGTGCCAGCAGTCCAAGCGGGAGGGCTGGCAATGAGCAGTACTTC
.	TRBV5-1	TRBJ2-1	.	CASSLSGFSGQFF	TGCGCCAGCAGCTTGAGTGGTTTTTCGGGGCAGTTCTTC
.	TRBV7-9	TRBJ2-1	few	CASSASGRGNEQFF	TGTGCCAGCAGCGCAAGTGGTAGGGGCAATGAGCAGTTCTTC
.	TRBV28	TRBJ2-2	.	CASMRGRDGELFF	TGTGCCAGCATGAGGGGTCGGGACGGGGAGCTGTTTTTT
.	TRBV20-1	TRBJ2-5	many	CSALLRETQYF	TGCAGTGCACTACTCCGAGAGACCCAGTACTTC
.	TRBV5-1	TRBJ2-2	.	CASGLDNTGELFF	TGCGCCAGCGGCTTGGACAACACCGGGGAGCTGTTTTTT
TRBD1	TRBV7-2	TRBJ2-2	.	CASARGQVTGELFF	TGTGCCAGCGCCAGGGGGCAGGTCACCGGGGAGCTGTTTTTT
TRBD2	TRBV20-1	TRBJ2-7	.	CSAGSGGGEQYF	TGCAGTGCTGGTTCTGGGGGGGGCGAGCAGTACTTC
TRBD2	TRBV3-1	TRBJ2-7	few	CASSSGPASGYEQYF	TGTGCCAGCAGCTCAGGCCCGGCTAGCGGCTACGAGCAGTACTTC
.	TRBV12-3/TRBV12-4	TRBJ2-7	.	CASSLGGPEQSYEQYF	TGTGCCAGCAGTTTAGGGGGCCCTGAACAGTCCTACGAGCAGTACTTC
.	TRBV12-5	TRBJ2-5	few	CASGQRLWETQYF	TGTGCTAGTGGCCAGAGGCTCTGGGAGACCCAGTACTTC
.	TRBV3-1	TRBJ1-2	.	CASSPYGDGANYGYTF	TGTGCCAGCAGCCCATATGGGGACGGAGCTAACTATGGCTACACCTTC
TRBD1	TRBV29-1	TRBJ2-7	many	CSVERDRGTREQYF	TGCAGCGTTGAAAGGGACAGGGGGACCCGCGAGCAGTACTTC
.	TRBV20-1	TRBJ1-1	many	CSAREEYTEAFF	TGCAGTGCTAGAGAAGAGTACACTGAAGCTTTCTTT
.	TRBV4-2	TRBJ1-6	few	CASSLGGGYYNSPLHF	TGTGCCAGCAGCCTGGGCGGGGGCTACTATAATTCACCCCTCCACTTT
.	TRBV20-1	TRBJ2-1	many	CSARDLGHEQFF	TGCAGTGCTAGAGATCTCGGCCATGAGCAGTTCTTC
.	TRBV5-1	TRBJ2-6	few	CASSSLPGSSGANVLTF	TGCGCCAGCAGCTCCCTCCCTGGATCCTCTGGGGCCAACGTCCTGACTTTC
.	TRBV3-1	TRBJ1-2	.	CASSLGIGVGYTF	TGTGCCAGCAGCCTCGGGATCGGCGTTGGCTACACCTTC
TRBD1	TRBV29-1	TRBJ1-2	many	CSVDPGGAYGYTF	TGCAGCGTTGACCCAGGGGGAGCATATGGCTACACCTTC
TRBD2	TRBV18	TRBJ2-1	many	CASSRSGGNEQFF	TGTGCCAGCTCGCGCTCGGGGGGGAATGAGCAGTTCTTC
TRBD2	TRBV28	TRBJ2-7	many	CASSRAGGSSYEQYF	TGTGCCAGCAGCCGAGCGGGGGGCAGCTCCTACGAGCAGTACTTC
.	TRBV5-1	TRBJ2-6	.	CASSLVSAGANVLTF	TGCGCCAGCAGCTTGGTGAGTGCTGGGGCCAACGTCCTGACTTTC
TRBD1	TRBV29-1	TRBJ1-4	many	CSAITGTALSQLFF	TGCAGCGCGATTACCGGGACAGCCCTGTCGCAACTGTTTTTT
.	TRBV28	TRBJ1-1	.	CASSPPRNTEAFF	TGTGCCAGCAGTCCCCCCAGGAACACTGAAGCTTTCTTT
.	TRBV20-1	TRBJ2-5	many	CSARSGGPATQYF	TGCAGTGCTAGATCGGGGGGCCCGGCGACCCAGTACTTC
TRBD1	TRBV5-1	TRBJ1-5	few	CASSSGQGGEQPQHF	TGCGCCAGCAGCTCAGGACAGGGAGGAGAACAGCCCCAGCATTTT
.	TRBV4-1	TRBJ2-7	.	CASSQDTASRYEQYF	TGCGCCAGCAGCCAAGATACAGCCTCCCGATACGAGCAGTACTTC
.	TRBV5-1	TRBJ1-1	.	CASSPGPHTEAFF	TGCGCCAGCAGCCCCGGGCCGCACACTGAAGCTTTCTTT
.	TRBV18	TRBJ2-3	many	CASSPTSGDTQYF	TGTGCCAGCTCACCAACATCCGGAGATACGCAGTATTTT
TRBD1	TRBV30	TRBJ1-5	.	CAWRYRTGLDQPQHF	TGTGCCTGGAGGTATCGGACAGGGCTTGATCAGCCCCAGCATTTT
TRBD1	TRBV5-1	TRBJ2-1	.	CASSTLTGDRRTYNEQFF	TGCGCCAGCAGCACCCTAACCGGGGACAGGAGAACCTACAATGAGCAGTTCTTC
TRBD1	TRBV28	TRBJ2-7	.	CASRGQGITYERYF	TGTGCCAGCAGGGGACAGGGGATTACCTACGAGCGGTACTTC
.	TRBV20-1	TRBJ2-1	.	CSARVAFEQFF	TGCAGTGCTAGAGTGGCCTTTGAGCAGTTCTTC
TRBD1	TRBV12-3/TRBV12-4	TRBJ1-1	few	CASSFSPWTGKDTEAFF	TGTGCCAGCAGTTTCTCCCCTTGGACAGGGAAAGACACTGAAGCTTTCTTT
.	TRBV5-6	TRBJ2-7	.	CASSSSALAKNIRYF	TGTGCCAGCAGCTCCTCGGCCCTAGCCAAAAACATTCGGTACTTC
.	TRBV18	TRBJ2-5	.	CASSPATGQETQYF	TGTGCCAGCTCACCAGCCACAGGTCAAGAGACCCAGTACTTC
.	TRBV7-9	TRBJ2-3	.	CASSLEKQYF	TGTGCCAGCAGCTTAGAGAAGCAGTATTTT
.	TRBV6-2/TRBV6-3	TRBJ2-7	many	CASTFREIVHEQYF	TGTGCCAGCACTTTCAGGGAGATCGTCCACGAGCAGTACTTC